The entry below gives a single T cell receptor (beta chain) sequence along with its context. Germline V gives CDR1 DFQATT, CDR2 SNEGSKA (reference sequence). With 5 bases removed from V and 2 bases from J, the gap between germline ends came to 13 bases. The CDR3 consists of 14 residues. RNA was extracted with the RNeasy kit, and a quantity of about 0.45 to 1 ug was reverse transcribed using random hexamers. Amplification of TCR beta CDR3 across 54 Vbeta and 13 Jbeta was performed with immunoSEQ multiplex PCR. TCRdb processed the immunoSEQ multiplex PCR reads anew with MiXCR; each CDR3 protein has one entry. The repertoire has hundreds of thousands of distinct CDR3 sequences, about 94% of them found once; the top ten carry 0.15% to 0.2%. This sample stems from a study of CD8 T cells in Susac syndrome. The wider study: The Susac syndrome patients were therapy-naive, on corticosteroids, or on intravenous immunoglobulin alone at blood draw.

Sequencing of TCR beta was performed on blood CD8+ and CD4+ T cells. The diagnostic criteria for definite or probable disease, as recently defined, were met by the patients with Susac syndrome. The receptor comes from a human donor with Susac syndrome. Sequencing was done on a sample of CD4+ T cells from PBMCs. This sequence joins TRBV20-1 and TRBJ2-1; D remains unclear. CDR3 sequence: CSAPGAGTYNEQFF. The CDR3 nucleotides are TGCAGTGCTCCGGGCGCAGGTACCTACAATGAGCAGTTCTTC.